A single sample is the source of the 17 T cell receptor beta chains below, sequenced in a study of identical twins. TCRdb re-called the 5' RACE reads through MiXCR, storing one row per CDR3 protein. The sample holds some 240,000 distinct CDR3 sequences, 10% to 13% seen once. What was sequenced was memory T cells sorted from blood. The receptor set was obtained from a man aged 50-60 years in good health.

This clonotype was found many times. This chain joins TRBV7-9 and TRBJ2-7; 12 bases fit TRBD1. The ends lost 5 bases at V and 4 bases at J; junction bases unmatched: 3. This CDR3 contains 14 residues. Germline assignment: CDR1 SEHNR and CDR2 FQNEAQ (reference sequence). In DNA, the CDR3 is TGTGCCAGCAGCCGGGGACAGGGGGCTTACGAGCAGTACTTC. Translated: CASSRGQGAYEQYF.

The chain uses TRBV2 and TRBJ1-1; TRBD1 might be the D (5 bases). The CDR3 has 14 residues. V lost 0 bases, J lost 4 bases, and 9 bases lay in between. The germline gives CDR1 SNHLY, CDR2 FYNNEI. As DNA, the CDR3 is TGTGCCAGCAGTGAAGCGCAGGGTGGCACTGAAGCTTTCTTT. Amino acids: CASSEAQGGTEAFF.

This clonotype was picked up many times. V and J are TRBV7-7 and TRBJ2-5; no definite D call. V was trimmed by 2 bases and J by 5 bases, leaving 15 bases between them. CDR3 length: 15 residues. Germline V CDR1 and CDR2: SSHAT, FNYEAQ (reference sequence). The chain's CDR3 is CASSLSVTQRETQYF. CDR3 DNA: TGTGCCAGCAGCTTATCTGTGACCCAAAGGGAGACCCAGTACTTC.

The rearrangement uses TRBV5-6 and TRBJ2-2; 8 bases map to TRBD1. The CDR3 sequence is 16 residues long. The germline CDR1 and CDR2 sequences are SGHDT and YYEEEE. V was clipped by 1 base and J by 4 bases; unmatched bases: 6. CDR3 nucleotide sequence: TGTGCCAGCAGCTTGTTTGCCAGGGGGCGCACCGGGGAGCTGTTTTTT. Its protein product is CASSLFARGRTGELFF.

This clonotype came up many times. As DNA, the CDR3 is TGCGCCAGCAGCCCGGACGGGACAGGGGACACCGGGGAGCTGTTTTTT. Encoded protein: CASSPDGTGDTGELFF. The V and J genes are TRBV5-1 and TRBJ2-2, with 10 bases identical to TRBD1. V was clipped by 4 bases and J by 3 bases; unmatched bases: 6. CDR1 SGHRS and CDR2 YFSETQ come from the germline V gene. The length of the CDR3 is 16 residues.

This chain links TRBV6-2 or TRBV6-3 with TRBJ2-1; weak D call: TRBD2 (7 bases). Trimming removed 6 bases from V and 2 bases from J, with 14 bases in between. This CDR3 comprises 15 residues. From germline, CDR1 is MNHEY and CDR2 SVGEGT. The CDR3 region is CASSEGGSPYNEQFF. The CDR3, as DNA: TGTGCCAGCAGCGAGGGGGGGAGTCCCTACAATGAGCAGTTCTTC.

The chain has TRBV6-2 or TRBV6-3 and TRBJ2-5; D is possibly TRBD2 (5 bases). This CDR3 has 17 residues. V lost 0 bases, J lost 0 bases, and 14 bases lay in between. Germline V gene sequence: CDR1 MNHEY, CDR2 SVGEGT. This CDR3 reads CASSYSKEEGYQETQYF. The CDR3 region has the DNA TGTGCCAGCAGTTACTCGAAGGAGGAAGGGTACCAAGAGACCCAGTACTTC.

The V gene is TRBV5-5, the J gene TRBJ2-1, with D hard to call. Looked up from germline, CDR1 is SGHKS and CDR2 is YYEKEE (reference sequence). The CDR3 spans 14 residues. Trimming took 6 bases from V and 1 from J, leaving 11 bases between them. CDR3 nucleotide sequence: TGTGCCAGCAACCAAGACCCGTCCTACAATGAGCAGTTCTTC. This codes for CASNQDPSYNEQFF.

The chain uses TRBV20-1 and TRBJ1-5; D unclear. The CDR3 is made up of 13 amino acids. Trimming shortened V by 8 bases and J by 4 bases, and 15 bases separated the two germline ends. From germline, CDR1 is DFQATT and CDR2 SNEGSKA (reference sequence). The CDR3 region has the DNA TGCAGTTCTCGCGTGGCGGTTAATCAGCCCCAGCATTTT. Translating gives CSSRVAVNQPQHF.

This clonotype has a handful of counts. The J gene is TRBJ2-3, the V gene TRBV4-3; no reliable D call. Germline-derived CDR1 and CDR2 are LGHNA and YSLEER. The length of the CDR3 is 16 residues. V lost 2 bases and J lost 5, with 17 bases in between. CDR3 in DNA: TGCGCCAGCAGCCAATCATCAAGCCCTATGGTAGATACGCAGTATTTT. Translated, it gives CASSQSSSPMVDTQYF.

The CDR3 DNA reads TGTGCCAGCAGCTTAGGGTATCGGGGAGCCCAGTCACCCCTCCACTTT. The encoded protein is CASSLGYRGAQSPLHF. The chain links TRBV7-2 to TRBJ1-6; D ambiguous. The CDR3 spans 16 residues. Germline lookup yields CDR1 SGHTA and CDR2 FQGNSA. V was cut by 1 base and J by 10 bases, with 17 bases left in between.

The table lists this clonotype with many counts. The chain's CDR3 is CASRASGGLRQETQYF. The CDR3 DNA is TGCGCCAGCAGGGCCTCGGGGGGCCTTCGCCAAGAGACCCAGTACTTC. The rearrangement links TRBV5-1 to TRBJ2-5, with D perhaps TRBD2 (7 bases). Germline CDR1 reads SGHRS; CDR2 reads YFSETQ. The germline V and J ends were trimmed by 5 bases and 1 base, with 18 bases remaining between them. The CDR3 loop spans 16 amino acids.

This clonotype was seen more than once but under ten times. The V call is TRBV28, the J call TRBJ1-5; D is ambiguous. Germline V gene lookup returns CDR1 MDHEN and CDR2 SYDVKM. The germline V and J ends were trimmed by 10 bases and 0 bases, with 7 bases remaining between them. This CDR3 spans 12 amino acids. The chain's CDR3 is CATLNSNQPQHF. Written as DNA, the CDR3 is TGTGCCACCCTAAATAGCAATCAGCCCCAGCATTTT.

This clonotype was detected many times. V gene TRBV20-1 combines with J gene TRBJ2-5; TRBD1 matches at 8 bases. There are 16 residues in the CDR3. J gave up 3 bases and V 1 base, and 10 bases lay outside the gene matches. From germline, CDR1 is DFQATT and CDR2 SNEGSKA (reference sequence). The CDR3 sequence is CSARGNRGTGKETQYF. The CDR3 DNA reads as TGCAGTGCTAGAGGAAACAGGGGGACGGGGAAAGAGACCCAGTACTTC.

Many counts were recorded for this clonotype. This chain connects TRBV5-1 to TRBJ2-7, with 7 nucleotides matching TRBD2. With 0 bases clipped from V and 6 bases from J, the junction kept 9 bases outside the gene matches. Germline lookup yields CDR1 SGHRS and CDR2 YFSETQ. This CDR3 has 15 residues. The DNA for the CDR3 is TGCGCCAGCAGCTTGGGCCCGGGACTAACAGGCGAGCAGTACTTC. This sequence encodes CASSLGPGLTGEQYF.

In this sample, this clonotype turned up a few times. The rearrangement joins TRBV5-4 to TRBJ1-1; 10 bases are a match to TRBD1. The V gene end was trimmed by 4 bases and the J gene end by 1 base; junction bases not matched to a gene: 4. Per germline, CDR1 SGHNT and CDR2 YYREEE (reference sequence). The CDR3 contains 15 residues. CDR3 bases: TGTGCCAGCAGCGAGACAGGGGGCTGGAACACTGAAGCTTTCTTT. Amino acid sequence: CASSETGGWNTEAFF.

This clonotype came up many times. The genes are TRBV7-2 and TRBJ2-7; D might be TRBD2 (5 bases). Germline assignment: CDR1 SGHTA and CDR2 FQGNSA. Trimming stripped 5 bases from V and 3 bases from J, with 11 bases between. CDR3 length: 13 amino acids. CDR3 bases: TGTGCCAGCAGCCGTCGGGAAGACTACGAGCAGTACTTC. Its protein is CASSRREDYEQYF.